These 23 T cell receptor beta chains were all obtained from the same sample, sequenced in a study of shared clonotypes between healthy human individuals. Produced via immunoSEQ multiplex PCR; TCRdb's table is partial and in-frame only. The sample has 550,000 to 650,000 clones, around 96% seen once. CD45RO-negative, CCR7-selected cells formed the naive CD8 fraction, which excluded terminally differentiated effector memory CD45RA+ cells. Sample: naive CD8+ T cells sorted from blood. Source of these receptors: a woman aged 25-40 years in good health.

V is TRBV29-1 and J is TRBJ2-5; D is unresolved. The closer fit of TRBJ2-7 to the DNA end suggests the J call may be wrong. The CDR3 has 12 residues. CDR1 is SQVTM and CDR2 is ANQGSEA in the germline V gene. The CDR3 sequence is CSVEGTHYEQYF. The CDR3 coding sequence is TGCAGCGTTGAAGGGACCCACTACGAGCAGTACTTC.

CDR3 DNA sequence: TGCGCCAGCAGCCACAGACTAGCGGGGCGCCCCGATGGGGGTGAGCAGTTCTTC. Its protein is CASSHRLAGRPDGGEQFF. The genes are TRBV4-1 and TRBJ2-1; 11 positions match TRBD2. This CDR3 region has 18 residues. CDR1 is MGHRA, CDR2 YSYEKL, per germline. With V trimmed by 3 bases and J by 9 bases, 16 bases remained unmatched.

J is TRBJ2-7 and V is TRBV27; 8 nucleotides match TRBD2. Germline V gene data show CDR1 as MNHEY and CDR2 as SMNVEV (reference sequence). The CDR3 sequence is 17 residues long. V lost 3 bases and J lost 4; bases outside the gene matches: 14. The CDR3 here is CASSFGPGSGSIYEQYF. The CDR3 bases are TGTGCCAGCAGTTTCGGTCCTGGGAGCGGGAGTATTTACGAGCAGTACTTC.

The V call is TRBV28, the J call TRBJ2-5, with D maybe TRBD1 (6 bases). The DNA end is a closer match to TRBJ2-7, so the J assignment may be wrong. This CDR3 region has 17 residues. From germline, CDR1 is MDHEN and CDR2 SYDVKM. The CDR3 spells CASSFIPSHDRKYEQYF. The CDR3 DNA follows: TGTGCCAGCAGTTTCATCCCTAGTCATGACAGGAAATACGAGCAGTACTTC.

The chain recombines TRBV28 with TRBJ1-2; D gene uncertain. CDR3 size: 15 residues. Trimming removed 6 bases from V and 0 bases from J, with 14 bases in between. Germline loops: CDR1 MDHEN, CDR2 SYDVKM. The CDR3 protein is CASSHSGDSNYGYTF. CDR3 nucleotides: TGTGCCAGCAGCCACTCCGGGGATTCTAACTATGGCTACACCTTC.

This chain uses TRBV4-1 with TRBJ2-1; perhaps TRBD2 as D (6 bases). The CDR3 covers 16 residues. Trimming removed 0 bases at V and 4 bases at J, with 13 bases between. Germline lookup yields CDR1 MGHRA and CDR2 YSYEKL. The CDR3 sequence: CASSQDGAGRYNEQFF. The CDR3 nucleotides read TGCGCCAGCAGCCAAGATGGAGCGGGCAGATACAATGAGCAGTTCTTC.

V usage is TRBV9 and J usage is TRBJ1-3; D remains unclear. The J call may be faulty, since TRBJ2-2 better matches the DNA end. The CDR3 is made up of 13 amino acids. The germline gives CDR1 SGDLS, CDR2 YYNGEE. The CDR3 nucleotides are TGTGCCAGCAGCGTCCCCAACACCGGGGAGCTGTTTTTT. Translation gives CASSVPNTGELFF.

This clone occurred once. This chain uses TRBV5-5 with TRBJ1-2; perhaps TRBD1 as D (5 bases). V was trimmed by 6 bases and J by 3 bases, leaving 21 bases between them. This CDR3 is built from 16 residues. Germline-derived CDR1 and CDR2 are SGHKS and YYEKEE (reference sequence). CDR3 sequence: CASIPRAGWGDYGYTF. The CDR3 DNA sequence: TGTGCCAGCATCCCCCGAGCTGGGTGGGGGGACTATGGCTACACCTTC.

V usage is TRBV13 and J usage is TRBJ2-1, with D possibly being TRBD2 (5 bases). Per germline, CDR1 PRHDT and CDR2 FYEKMQ (reference sequence). V lost 3 bases, J lost 6 bases, and 9 bases lay in between. The CDR3 extends over 13 amino acids. CDR3 residues: CASSFASSNEQFF. The CDR3 nucleotides read TGTGCCAGCAGCTTCGCTAGCTCCAATGAGCAGTTCTTC.

The V gene is TRBV29-1, the J gene TRBJ2-7; unclear D gene. CDR3 length: 12 amino acids. The germline gives CDR1 SQVTM, CDR2 ANQGSEA. CDR3 in DNA: TGCAGTGCTAAAGACGGCTCCTACGAGCAGTACTTC. Protein product: CSAKDGSYEQYF.

This chain uses TRBV28 with TRBJ2-2, with 12 positions matching TRBD2. The CDR3 loop spans 15 amino acids. V was clipped by 3 bases and J by 4 bases; unmatched bases: 0. Germline loops: CDR1 MDHEN, CDR2 SYDVKM. In nucleotides, the CDR3 is TGTGCCAGCAGTTTGACTAGCGGGAGCACCGGGGAGCTGTTTTTT. Translating it yields CASSLTSGSTGELFF. Variable domain in full (rest from reference TRBV28 and TRBJ2-2): DVKVTQSSRYLVKRTGEKVFLECVQDMDHENMFWYRQDPGLGLRLIYFSYDVKMKEKGDIPEGYSVSREKKERFSLILESASTNQTSMYLCASSLTSGSTGELFFGEGSRLTVL.

The chain has TRBV15 and TRBJ1-1, with 8 positions matching TRBD1. This CDR3 region has 13 residues. CDR1 and CDR2 (germline): LNHNV, YYDKDF (reference sequence). With V trimmed by 5 bases and J by 4 bases, 3 bases remained unmatched. The CDR3 DNA is TGTGCCACCAGCCTAACAGGGGGCACTGAAGCTTTCTTT. Amino acids: CATSLTGGTEAFF.

J is TRBJ2-7 and V is TRBV6-1; 8 nucleotides agree with TRBD1. There are 13 residues in the CDR3. The V gene's germline CDR1 is MNHNS and CDR2 SASEGT. Trimming removed 7 bases from V and 3 bases from J; junction bases left unmatched: 5. CDR3 in DNA: TGTGCCAGCATGCACACAGGGGGCTACGAGCAGTACTTC. Protein: CASMHTGGYEQYF.

The chain has TRBV13 and TRBJ2-7, with D perhaps TRBD1 (6 bases). The germline V and J ends were trimmed by 7 bases and 6 bases, with 13 bases remaining between them. CDR1 is PRHDT, CDR2 FYEKMQ, per germline (reference sequence). There are 12 residues in the CDR3. The CDR3 here is CASTTQGGEQYF. The CDR3 DNA reads as TGTGCCAGCACAACCCAAGGGGGCGAGCAGTACTTC. Filled out from reference TRBV13 and TRBJ2-7, the complete variable domain reads AAGVIQSPRHLIKEKRETATLKCYPIPRHDTVYWYQQGPGQDPQFLISFYEKMQSDKGSIPDRFSAQQFSDYHSELNMSSLELGDSALYFCASTTQGGEQYFGPGTRLTVT.

The V call is TRBV10-3, the J call TRBJ1-2, with 10 positions matching TRBD1. V trimming: 2 bases; J trimming: 8 bases; junction bases outside the gene matches: 8. The CDR3 totals 15 residues. Germline V gene lookup returns CDR1 ENHRY and CDR2 SYGVKD. This CDR3 is CAISETRQGAFGYTF. DNA for the CDR3: TGTGCCATCAGTGAGACCAGACAGGGGGCCTTCGGCTACACCTTC.

The V and J genes are TRBV28 and TRBJ1-5; D may be TRBD1 (6 bases). V lost 6 bases to trimming and J lost 1 base, with 10 bases between them. CDR3 length equals 14 residues. Germline lookup yields CDR1 MDHEN and CDR2 SYDVKM. The CDR3 is CASRRDRSNQPQHF. The CDR3 bases are TGTGCCAGCAGAAGAGACAGGAGCAATCAGCCCCAGCATTTT. Variable domain in full (rest from reference TRBV28 and TRBJ1-5): DVKVTQSSRYLVKRTGEKVFLECVQDMDHENMFWYRQDPGLGLRLIYFSYDVKMKEKGDIPEGYSVSREKKERFSLILESASTNQTSMYLCASRRDRSNQPQHFGDGTRLSIL.

J is TRBJ1-4 and V is TRBV4-1; D is unresolved. The CDR3 contains 13 residues. CDR1 MGHRA and CDR2 YSYEKL come from the germline V gene. Trimming stripped 0 bases from V and 13 bases from J, with 12 bases between. The CDR3 bases are TGCGCCAGCAGCCAAGATTTAGAGGCCCCACTGTTTTTT. This sequence encodes CASSQDLEAPLFF.

This chain connects TRBV6-5 to TRBJ2-5, with D unresolved. This CDR3 is built from 13 residues. Trimming stripped 3 bases from V and 11 bases from J, with 16 bases between. The germline CDR1 and CDR2 sequences are MNHEY and SVGAGI. CDR3 nucleotide sequence: TGTGCCAGCAGTTATAAGGCAATTGACGTGCAGTACTTC. As protein: CASSYKAIDVQYF.

The chain links TRBV7-9 to TRBJ2-1; D remains ambiguous. Germline V gene sequence: CDR1 SEHNR, CDR2 FQNEAQ (reference sequence). Trimming shortened V by 5 bases and J by 12 bases, and 14 bases separated the two germline ends. This CDR3 region has 12 residues. The CDR3 protein is CASSPQRNGQFF. Here the CDR3 DNA reads TGTGCCAGCAGCCCGCAGAGAAACGGGCAGTTCTTC.

The rearrangement links TRBV15 to TRBJ1-2; the D gene is possibly TRBD1 (5 bases). Trimming removed 1 base from V and 6 bases from J, with 9 bases in between. The V gene's germline CDR1 is LNHNV and CDR2 YYDKDF (reference sequence). This CDR3 is built from 13 residues. The CDR3 is CATSRVLTDGYTF. CDR3 DNA: TGTGCCACCAGCAGAGTCCTGACAGATGGCTACACCTTC.

As concerns this clone: The same CDR3 arises from other DNA sequences in this sample as well. The CDR3 region has the DNA TGTGCCAGCAGCGTATCTAGCGGCAGCTCCTACGAGCAGTACTTC. It specifies CASSVSSGSSYEQYF. The rearrangement uses TRBV9 and TRBJ2-7, with 7 positions matching TRBD2. There are 15 residues in the CDR3. CDR1 is SGDLS, CDR2 YYNGEE, per germline. The ends lost 1 base at V and 0 bases at J; junction bases unmatched: 4.

The J gene is TRBJ2-7, the V gene TRBV7-2; TRBD2 agrees at 9 bases. The CDR3 is 16 amino acids. J was trimmed by 2 bases and V by 6 bases; bases with no gene match: 11. Per germline, CDR1 SGHTA and CDR2 FQGNSA. As DNA, the CDR3 is TGTGCCAGCAGATCCTTAGCGGGAGCCACCACCTACGAGCAGTACTTC. It codes for CASRSLAGATTYEQYF.

The CDR3 coding sequence is TGCGCCAGCAGCTTGGTAAGCCGGGGCACAGATACGCAGTATTTT. Its protein is CASSLVSRGTDTQYF. The rearrangement links TRBV5-1 to TRBJ2-3; no firm D call. The germline gives CDR1 SGHRS, CDR2 YFSETQ. V lost 0 bases to trimming and J lost 1 base, with 9 bases between them. The CDR3 is 15 amino acids.